The clone carrying this T cell receptor (beta chain) occurred many times. Its cognate antigen is unknown. MiXCR was run by TCRdb on the reads, yielding one entry per CDR3 protein. The sample holds some 940,000 distinct CDR3 sequences, around 29% seen once. The entry originates in a study of T cell repertoires in cytomegalovirus infection. Study information: Public TCR beta signature analysis indicated the presence of both CMV infection and matching HLA type.

General study results and limits: CMV-specific TCR beta clonotypes restricted by HLA-C were the ones dominating the ex vivo response. Using cumulative public TCR beta family frequency, the authors identified those who carried CMV together with the relevant HLA.

V lost 1 base, J lost 4 bases, and 9 bases stayed unmatched. CDR3 size: 16 residues. Germline V gene lookup returns CDR1 SGHVS and CDR2 FQNEAQ. The genes are TRBV7-8 and TRBJ2-7; 8 bases agree with TRBD1. Sequenced material: cultured CD8+ T cells from PBMCs, taken from culture after CMV antigen stimulation. The TCR was taken from a human donor in good health (CMV status not recorded). Some clones in this sample may be carry-over from other donors' samples. CDR3 bases: TGTGCCAGCAGCTTAGTGGAGACAGGGGCGCGGTACGAGCAGTACTTC. This gives the protein CASSLVETGARYEQYF.